One sample yielded the 15 T cell receptor beta chains listed below, sequenced in a study. Each CDR3 protein gets one entry after TCRdb re-called the RT-PCR reads with MiXCR. This repertoire shows almost 700,000 distinct CDR3 sequences, 13% to 15% found once; its top ten account for roughly 4%. Material for sequencing was memory CD4+ T cells from blood. These receptors all stem from a female donor in good health, serving as a healthy control.

The V call is TRBV28, the J call TRBJ2-7; D is tentatively TRBD1 or TRBD2 (5 bases each). Germline V gene lookup returns CDR1 MDHEN and CDR2 SYDVKM. Trimming shortened V by 1 base and J by 2 bases, and 9 bases separated the two germline ends. CDR3 size: 14 residues. For the CDR3, the DNA is TGTGCCAGCAGTTTATACGGGACCACCTACGAGCAGTACTTC. Translation gives CASSLYGTTYEQYF.

This clonotype has more than one count but fewer than ten. The V gene is TRBV5-1, the J gene TRBJ2-1, with D unresolved. The CDR3 is 13 amino acids. Germline CDR1 SGHRS, CDR2 YFSETQ. V lost 2 bases to trimming and J lost 8 bases, with 11 bases between them. In nucleotides, the CDR3 is TGCGCCAGCAGCTTATGGGGTAAGGATGAGCAGTTCTTC. Translation: CASSLWGKDEQFF.

In regard to this clonotype: A much larger clonotype is one base distant, so this may be a read error. The chain joins TRBV9 to TRBJ1-1; 10 positions agree with TRBD1. CDR3 size: 13 residues. V lost 3 bases and J lost 6; bases outside the gene matches: 2. Germline loops: CDR1 SGDLS, CDR2 YYNGEE. The CDR3: CASSATGGSEAFF. CDR3 bases: TGTGCCAGCAGCGCGACAGGGGGCTCTGAAGCTTTCTTT.

On this clonotype: Just one base apart from a much larger clone, this may be a read error. V usage is TRBV20-1 and J usage is TRBJ2-7; D not certain. The CDR3 runs to 9 residues. CDR1 and CDR2 from the germline V gene are DFQATT and SNEGSKA (reference sequence). The CDR3 loop reads CLLGNKQYF. Written as DNA, the CDR3 is TGCCTGCTGGGCAACAAGCAGTACTTC.

This clonotype occurred a few times. The chain employs TRBV12-3 or TRBV12-4 and TRBJ2-3; 7 nucleotides match TRBD1. The CDR3 spans 16 residues. V lost 6 bases, J lost 2 bases, and 11 bases stayed unmatched. In nucleotides, the CDR3 is TGTGCCAGCAGCTCAATTTTAGGGACAGACACAGATACGCAGTATTTT. This codes for CASSSILGTDTDTQYF.

This sequence joins TRBV24-1 and TRBJ2-7, with D perhaps matching TRBD1 (7 bases). This CDR3 region has 15 residues. Germline lookup yields CDR1 KGHDR and CDR2 SFDVKD. The germline V and J ends were trimmed by 3 bases and 5 bases, with 16 bases remaining between them. The CDR3 nucleotides read TGTGCCACCAGTGATCCTAAAGGAGGGGGCAACGAGCAGTACTTC. Translation gives CATSDPKGGGNEQYF.

About this clonotype itself: The junction and the germline gene differ at one end; a read error may be behind it. This chain uses TRBV18 with TRBJ2-7; no clear D. Germline CDR1 reads KGHSH; CDR2 reads LQKENI. The CDR3 covers 14 residues. The CDR3 here is CASSPVVTSYEQYF. Written as DNA, the CDR3 is TGTGCCAGCTCACCAGTCGTCACCTCCTATGAGCAGTACTTC.

This clonotype was detected only a few times. The chain has TRBV7-2 and TRBJ1-5; D gene ambiguous. The V gene lost 2 bases and the J gene lost 9 bases, with 8 bases spanning the gap. In germline, CDR1 is SGHTA, CDR2 FQGNSA. CDR3 length: 12 amino acids. The CDR3 DNA follows: TGTGCCAGCAGCTTAAGTCCTCTGCCCCAGCATTTT. This encodes CASSLSPLPQHF.

Only a few counts were recorded for this clonotype. The V and J genes are TRBV10-3 and TRBJ2-6; the D gene is possibly TRBD1 (6 bases). V dropped 5 bases and J dropped 2 bases, with 13 bases sitting between them. CDR3 size: 16 residues. The germline CDR1 and CDR2 sequences are ENHRY and SYGVKD. CDR3 in DNA: TGTGCCATCAGTAGCCAACAGGGAGCTGGGGCCAACGTCCTGACTTTC. Translation: CAISSQQGAGANVLTF.

This clonotype was observed a few times. The chain is built from TRBV28 and TRBJ2-3, with D possibly being TRBD2 (6 bases). CDR1 and CDR2 from the germline V gene are MDHEN and SYDVKM. Trimming left V 6 bases short and J 4 bases short, with 11 bases between. This CDR3 has 13 residues. The DNA of the CDR3 is TGTGCCAGCAGGGTGGCGGGGTCAGATACGCAGTATTTT. As protein: CASRVAGSDTQYF.

This clonotype showed up just a few times. The chain uses TRBV7-2 and TRBJ1-6; D gene ambiguous. CDR3 length equals 13 residues. V was shortened by 2 bases and J by 8 bases, with 7 bases between the two germline ends. Germline loops: CDR1 SGHTA, CDR2 FQGNSA. This CDR3 reads CASSLRMDSPLHF. CDR3 nucleotides: TGTGCCAGCAGCTTACGAATGGATTCACCCCTCCACTTT.

This clonotype was seen more than once but under ten times. V usage is TRBV9 and J usage is TRBJ2-7, with D perhaps matching TRBD1 or TRBD2 (5 bases each). Germline lookup yields CDR1 SGDLS and CDR2 YYNGEE. V lost 3 bases to trimming and J lost 7 bases, with 17 bases between them. This CDR3 spans 14 amino acids. CDR3 amino acids: CASSGGLGSGEQYF. For the CDR3, the DNA is TGTGCCAGCAGCGGGGGCTTGGGGTCGGGGGAGCAGTACTTC.

The genes are TRBV24-1 and TRBJ1-5; D is perhaps TRBD1 (6 bases). This CDR3 region has 20 residues. Germline lookup yields CDR1 KGHDR and CDR2 SFDVKD. Between the trimmed V and J ends, which lost 1 base and 0 bases, there was a span of 21 bases. This CDR3 reads CATSDLAVGQILYSNQPQHF. CDR3 sequence (DNA): TGTGCCACCAGTGATTTAGCAGTAGGACAGATATTATATAGCAATCAGCCCCAGCATTTT.

This chain uses TRBV15 with TRBJ1-3; D unclear. The CDR3 totals 14 residues. Trimming removed 4 bases at V and 1 base at J, with 8 bases between. Germline V lookup: CDR1 LNHNV, CDR2 YYDKDF (reference sequence). The CDR3 protein is CATSIMGSGNTIYF. For the CDR3, the DNA is TGTGCCACCAGCATTATGGGGTCTGGAAACACCATATATTTT.

The CDR3 loop is CASSTSGSADTQYF. CDR3 nucleotides: TGTGCCAGCAGTACTAGCGGGAGCGCAGATACGCAGTATTTT. The chain links TRBV6-1 to TRBJ2-3, with TRBD2 identical over 11 bases. This CDR3 is built from 14 residues. Looked up from germline, CDR1 is MNHNS and CDR2 is SASEGT. Unmatched junction bases numbered 2, after V lost 5 bases and J lost 4 bases.